This T cell receptor (beta chain) was documented in a study of cytotoxic CD8 clonotypes in ibrutinib-treated CLL. About the research overall: Across the patients, around 10 were relapsed/refractory, roughly 16 treatment-naive and 17 to 18 IGHV unmutated. The samples contained around 250,000 productive templates on average. They also contained an average of approximately 97,000 productive rearrangements.

Germline-derived CDR1 and CDR2 are MNHEY and SMNVEV (reference sequence). V was pared by 0 bases and J by 8 bases, with 8 bases between. The CDR3 length is 13 residues. The table came from immunoSEQ multiplex PCR; TCRdb's copy has only in-frame clones and leaves some out. Among roughly 45,000 clones listed, over 50% were seen once. About 2.2 micrograms of genomic DNA, which was extracted from cryopreserved PBMCs, served as the material used for the TCR beta libraries. This clone is a singleton in its sample. Its target is not known. Study conclusions and caveats: Public clonotypes were rare and shrank or held steady on treatment.

This TCR was sampled from a human donor with chronic lymphocytic leukemia. The rearrangement uses TRBV27 and TRBJ2-4, with D uncertain. The sequenced sample was PBMCs, obtained after 24 months of ibrutinib treatment. The CDR3 is CASSLSLYDIQYF. The CDR3 DNA reads as TGTGCCAGCAGTTTATCCCTCTATGACATTCAGTACTTC.